The T cell receptor (beta chain) described here comes from a study of cytotoxic CD8 clonotypes in ibrutinib-treated CLL. This CDR3 is built from 14 residues. Germline V gene data show CDR1 as MNHEY and CDR2 as SVGAGI. Trimming took 2 bases from V and 0 from J, leaving 7 bases between them. This clone showed up just a few times. Its target is unknown. Clones were sequenced by immunoSEQ multiplex PCR, and TCRdb holds only the in-frame ones, with some missing. The table includes around 14,000 clones, roughly 70% detected once. Study-level findings and limits: Clonality climbed at ibrutinib response, then dropped toward baseline at progression. Sampling schedules were unmatched across sustained-remission and progressing patients. The public clonotypes identified were infrequent and showed contraction or stability on treatment.

The source was PBMCs, collected before ibrutinib treatment. The V and J genes are TRBV6-5 and TRBJ1-2; unclear D gene. The receptor comes from a human donor with chronic lymphocytic leukemia. CDR3 sequence: CASSYRRSNYGYTF. CDR3 coding DNA: TGTGCCAGCAGTTACAGGAGATCTAACTATGGCTACACCTTC.